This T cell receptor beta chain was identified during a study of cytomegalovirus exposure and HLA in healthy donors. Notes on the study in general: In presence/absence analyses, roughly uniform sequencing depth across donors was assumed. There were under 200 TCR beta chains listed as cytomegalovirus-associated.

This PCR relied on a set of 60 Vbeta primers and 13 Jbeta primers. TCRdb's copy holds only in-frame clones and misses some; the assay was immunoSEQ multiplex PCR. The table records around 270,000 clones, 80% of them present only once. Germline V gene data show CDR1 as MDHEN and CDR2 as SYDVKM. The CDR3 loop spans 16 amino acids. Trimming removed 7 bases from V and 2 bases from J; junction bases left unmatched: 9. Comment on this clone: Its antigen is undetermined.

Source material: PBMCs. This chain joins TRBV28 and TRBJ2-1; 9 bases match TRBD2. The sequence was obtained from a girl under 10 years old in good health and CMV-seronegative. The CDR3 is CASTSPLAGPYNEQFF. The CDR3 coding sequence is TGTGCCAGCACTTCCCCACTAGCGGGCCCCTACAATGAGCAGTTCTTC.